This TCR beta chain was captured by sequencing in a study of human T cells and chemical hapten exposure. Looking at the study overall: Patch tests applied 0.01% DPC to the upper back and were scored after 6 days.

What the library attached to individual cDNA molecules were unique molecular identifiers. TCRdb recomputed calls from the RACE reads with MiXCR, one row per CDR3 protein. The sample has about 42,000 distinct CDR3 sequences, 9.6% seen once. From germline, CDR1 is SGHTA and CDR2 FQGNSA. The CDR3 is 16 residues long. Trimming cost V 5 bases and J 2 bases; bases outside gene matches: 10. Noted time point: patch test 2, 6 weeks after DPC sensitization. The treatment was: therapeutic diphenylcyclopropenone sensitization with weekly scalp DPC. The total RNA was obtained from whole blood that was not fractionated. Only after blood had been drawn was each patch test applied.

The clonotype originates from a woman under 40 with alopecia areata. Some clones in this sample may be carry-over from other donors' samples. The chain is built from TRBV7-2 and TRBJ2-7; 9 nucleotides agree with TRBD1. Sequences were derived from whole blood, sampled in connection with sensitization to the hapten diphenylcyclopropenone (DPC). Written as DNA, the CDR3 is TGTGCCAGCAGCCGGGGACAGGGTTCCAAGGCCTACGAGCAGTACTTC. Encoded protein: CASSRGQGSKAYEQYF.